This T cell receptor beta chain was recovered during a study of blood T cell repertoires in COVID-19. Whole-study context: COVID-19 samples, acute and convalescent, were from the United States, Italy and Spain.

Measured with immunoSEQ multiplex PCR; TCRdb has only the in-frame clones, and not every one. The sample includes tens of thousands of clones, 85% of them seen just once. The CDR3 contains 13 residues. V lost 9 bases, J lost 5 bases, and 16 bases lay in between. Germline-derived CDR1 and CDR2 are MDHEN and SYDVKM. The chain uses TRBV28 and TRBJ2-5; D not certain. The sequenced sample was peripheral blood. This sequence originates from a human donor in a cohort sampled during active COVID-19. CDR3 nucleotide sequence: TGTGCCAGTAGTGATGGAACGAGGGAGACCCAGTACTTC. Its translation: CASSDGTRETQYF.